Below are 25 T cell receptor beta chains sequenced from a single sample in a study of neurological immune-mediated disorders. TCRdb reanalysed the 5' RACE reads using MiXCR and keeps one entry per CDR3 protein. The repertoire includes tens of thousands of distinct CDR3 sequences, under 6.5% of them detected once, and 0.55% to 0.65% sits in the top ten. Sequencing was done on a sample of CD4+ T cells from blood. The receptors come from a middle-aged woman in good health.

This clonotype was picked up many times. This rearrangement joins TRBV7-2 to TRBJ1-1; perhaps TRBD1 as D (5 bases). Germline CDR1 SGHTA, CDR2 FQGNSA. The V end lost 4 bases, the J end lost 4 bases, and 7 bases lay between the germline ends. The CDR3 is 12 residues long. Written as DNA, the CDR3 is TGTGCCAGCAGCTCACAGGTCACTGAAGCTTTCTTT. Amino acid sequence: CASSSQVTEAFF.

Ten or more counts support this clonotype. The genes are TRBV4-2 and TRBJ2-7; D uncertain. CDR3 length: 16 residues. Germline CDR1 reads LGHNA; CDR2 reads YNFKEQ. V was trimmed by 1 base and J by 1 base, leaving 14 bases between them. The CDR3, as DNA: TGTGCCAGCAGCCAAGCTTTCCTGAGGTCATCCTACGAGCAGTACTTC. Protein sequence: CASSQAFLRSSYEQYF.

The CDR3 loop reads CASSWDRSYEQYF. In DNA, the CDR3 is TGTGCCAGCAGCTGGGACCGCTCCTACGAGCAGTACTTC. The chain is built from TRBV5-4 and TRBJ2-7; D may be TRBD1 or TRBD2 (5 bases each). The CDR3 consists of 13 residues. Per germline, CDR1 SGHNT and CDR2 YYREEE (reference sequence). With 3 bases removed from V and 0 bases from J, the gap between germline ends came to 7 bases.

This clonotype was detected many times. CDR3 in DNA: TGTGCCAGCAGTGACCCTTTCTACGAGCAGTACTTC. Amino acid sequence: CASSDPFYEQYF. V gene TRBV6-5 combines with J gene TRBJ2-7; D is ambiguous. V was clipped by 5 bases and J by 3 bases, with 8 bases between them. Germline values: CDR1 MNHEY, CDR2 SVGAGI. The CDR3 is 12 amino acids.

This clonotype was observed many times. The rearrangement joins TRBV5-1 to TRBJ2-2, with unresolved D. Germline V gene data show CDR1 as SGHRS and CDR2 as YFSETQ. With 0 bases removed from V and 7 bases from J, the gap between germline ends came to 10 bases. This CDR3 comprises 14 residues. CDR3 region: CASSLGVEIGELFF. The CDR3 DNA is TGCGCCAGCAGCTTGGGCGTAGAAATCGGGGAGCTGTTTTTT.

This clonotype was seen at least ten times. V usage is TRBV7-9 and J usage is TRBJ2-7; 9 bases match TRBD1. Germline trimming cut 5 bases from V and 6 bases from J; bases unmatched to any gene: 8. CDR1 and CDR2 from the germline V gene are SEHNR and FQNEAQ (reference sequence). This CDR3 has 14 residues. The CDR3 DNA reads as TGTGCCAGCAGCCTGGGACAGGGCATAGGCGAGCAGTACTTC. This translates into CASSLGQGIGEQYF.

This clonotype was counted at least ten times. V usage is TRBV7-6 and J usage is TRBJ2-7; no reliable D call. The V end was cut by 1 base, the J end by 3 bases, with 7 bases between. Germline loops: CDR1 SGHVS, CDR2 FNYEAQ. This CDR3 spans 13 amino acids. The CDR3 DNA is TGTGCCAGCAGCTTAGGGACCATCTACGAGCAGTACTTC. Its translation: CASSLGTIYEQYF.

Ten or more counts support this clonotype. The J gene is TRBJ1-1, the V gene TRBV7-2; tentative D call: TRBD1 (6 bases). The CDR3 runs 16 residues. Trimming shortened V by 4 bases and J by 4 bases, and 19 bases separated the two germline ends. Germline V CDR1 and CDR2: SGHTA, FQGNSA. Written as DNA, the CDR3 is TGTGCCAGCAGCTCAGATGAGGACCCCAGGGGCACTGAAGCTTTCTTT. It encodes CASSSDEDPRGTEAFF.

This clonotype was detected many times. The J gene is TRBJ2-3, the V gene TRBV20-1, with D unresolved. This CDR3 has 13 residues. The ends were cut back, 5 bases at V and 0 bases at J, with 9 bases in the middle. Germline V lookup: CDR1 DFQATT, CDR2 SNEGSKA (reference sequence). CDR3 nucleotides: TGCAGTGCTTCTCGACTGAGCACAGATACGCAGTATTTT. It yields the protein CSASRLSTDTQYF.

This clonotype was observed at least ten times. V is TRBV27 and J is TRBJ1-2, with 7 bases matching TRBD1. The CDR3 runs to 17 residues. CDR1 is MNHEY and CDR2 is SMNVEV in the germline V gene (reference sequence). J gave up 2 bases and V 5 bases, and 14 bases lay outside the gene matches. This chain's CDR3 is CASSRVPTGVGNYGYTF. The CDR3, as DNA: TGTGCCAGCAGTCGTGTACCTACAGGGGTTGGGAACTATGGCTACACCTTC.

This clonotype occurred many times. The chain couples TRBV7-8 to TRBJ2-5; 9 bases align to TRBD1. CDR3 length equals 15 residues. Germline CDR1 reads SGHVS; CDR2 reads FQNEAQ. The V and J ends lost 6 bases and 3 bases, in that order; junction bases with no gene match: 8. CDR3 protein: CASRRPGTGKETQYF. CDR3 sequence (DNA): TGTGCCAGCAGGCGCCCCGGGACAGGGAAAGAGACCCAGTACTTC.

The gene calls are TRBV10-1 and TRBJ2-3, with 8 bases fitting TRBD2. Unmatched junction bases numbered 4, after V lost 0 bases and J lost 2 bases. The germline V gene encodes CDR1 WNHNN and CDR2 SYGVQD (reference sequence). CDR3 length: 16 residues. CDR3 sequence: CASSESVGRATDTQYF. The CDR3 DNA sequence: TGCGCCAGCAGTGAGTCGGTCGGGAGGGCCACAGATACGCAGTATTTT.

Ten or more counts support this clonotype. V usage is TRBV4-3 and J usage is TRBJ2-1; 8 nucleotides line up with TRBD2. Germline assignment: CDR1 LGHNA and CDR2 YSLEER. The trim removed 1 base at V and 4 bases at J, leaving 6 bases unmatched. This CDR3 is 16 amino acids long. CDR3 DNA: TGCGCCAGCAGCCAAGGGGGCGGGAGGCAATACAATGAGCAGTTCTTC. Residues: CASSQGGGRQYNEQFF.

The CDR3 is CAISLDQVEQYF. In DNA form, the CDR3 reads TGCGCTATCAGCTTGGACCAGGTAGAGCAGTACTTC. This chain connects TRBV5-1 to TRBJ2-7; the D is unclear. The CDR3 contains 12 residues. CDR1 is SGHRS and CDR2 is YFSETQ in the germline V gene.

The sample holds many counts of this clonotype. V usage is TRBV20-1 and J usage is TRBJ2-1; weak D call: TRBD1 (6 bases). The CDR3 is 12 residues long. V was shortened by 6 bases and J by 6 bases, with 12 bases between the two germline ends. Per germline, CDR1 DFQATT and CDR2 SNEGSKA (reference sequence). Written as DNA, the CDR3 is TGCAGTGCCGCTTACAGGGCCAATGAGCAGTTCTTC. This encodes CSAAYRANEQFF.

This clonotype has ten or more counts. The chain recombines TRBV7-9 with TRBJ1-1, with D possibly being TRBD1 (6 bases). V lost 5 bases to trimming and J lost 0 bases, with 10 bases between them. Germline CDR1 and CDR2: SEHNR and FQNEAQ (reference sequence). The CDR3 runs 14 residues. In DNA form, the CDR3 reads TGTGCCAGCAGCCAACAGGGTTTGAACACTGAAGCTTTCTTT. Protein: CASSQQGLNTEAFF.

At least ten counts were recorded for this clonotype. V and J are TRBV6-5 and TRBJ2-3; 8 bases are shared with TRBD2. This CDR3 is 15 amino acids long. Looked up from germline, CDR1 is MNHEY and CDR2 is SVGAGI. Trimming removed 8 bases from V and 4 bases from J; junction bases left unmatched: 11. In DNA, the CDR3 is TGTGCCAGCCGCGGAGGCGGGAGGCTGGCAGATACGCAGTATTTT. This gives the protein CASRGGGRLADTQYF.

This clonotype was recorded many times. This rearrangement joins TRBV10-3 to TRBJ2-1; 8 bases map to TRBD2. The V gene's germline CDR1 is ENHRY and CDR2 SYGVKD. This CDR3 spans 12 amino acids. Unmatched junction bases numbered 4, after V lost 10 bases and J lost 5 bases. CDR3 coding DNA: TGTGCCACAGCGGGAGACCACAATGAGCAGTTCTTC. It yields the protein CATAGDHNEQFF.

This clonotype has a count of ten or more. The chain couples TRBV4-3 to TRBJ2-1; D might be TRBD2 (6 bases). The CDR3 is 17 amino acids. Germline V gives CDR1 LGHNA, CDR2 YSLEER. Trimming took off 3 bases at V and 0 bases at J, with 15 bases between the two ends. CDR3 nucleotide sequence: TGCGCCAGCAGCCAGGGAGTTAGCGGACACTCCTACAATGAGCAGTTCTTC. Translating gives CASSQGVSGHSYNEQFF.

The table lists this clonotype with many counts. This chain connects TRBV6-2 or TRBV6-3 to TRBJ2-3; TRBD2 matches 7 bases. The trim removed 3 bases at V and 3 bases at J, leaving 6 bases unmatched. The germline CDR1 and CDR2 sequences are MNHEY and SVGEGT. This CDR3 has 15 residues. CDR3 region: CASSYHRGETDTQYF. CDR3 sequence (DNA): TGTGCCAGCAGTTATCATCGGGGGGAAACAGATACGCAGTATTTT.

This clonotype was recorded many times. This chain uses TRBV5-1 with TRBJ1-1; D remains ambiguous. The germline V gene has CDR1 SGHRS and CDR2 YFSETQ. Between the trimmed V and J ends, which lost 0 bases and 7 bases, there was a span of 7 bases. The CDR3 totals 12 residues. The DNA of the CDR3 is TGCGCCAGCAGCTTGGTGAAGGATGAAGCTTTCTTT. Residues: CASSLVKDEAFF. The whole variable domain, remainder taken from reference TRBV5-1 and TRBJ1-1, is KAGVTQTPRYLIKTRGQQVTLSCSPISGHRSVSWYQQTPGQGLQFLFEYFSETQRNKGNFPGRFSGRQFSNSRSEMNVSTLELGDSALYLCASSLVKDEAFFGQGTRLTVV.

The V call is TRBV3-1, the J call TRBJ2-5; D may be TRBD1 or TRBD2 (5 bases each). The germline V and J ends were trimmed by 0 bases and 10 bases, with 15 bases remaining between them. The CDR3 is 14 amino acids. Germline-derived CDR1 and CDR2 are LGHDT and YNNKEL (reference sequence). CDR3 coding DNA: TGTGCCAGCAGCCAAGAAGGGACGGGCCGGGGCCAGTACTTC. Amino acids: CASSQEGTGRGQYF.

This clonotype showed up many times. V and J are TRBV5-1 and TRBJ2-5; 9 bases match TRBD2. This CDR3 has 16 residues. Germline CDR1 SGHRS, CDR2 YFSETQ. Trimming at V came to 0 bases and at J to 5 bases, leaving 8 bases not matched to a gene. The CDR3, as DNA: TGCGCCAGCAGCTTGGGGAATAGCGGGAGTTGGGAGACCCAGTACTTC. Encoded protein: CASSLGNSGSWETQYF. Full variable domain (missing parts from reference TRBV5-1 and TRBJ2-5): KAGVTQTPRYLIKTRGQQVTLSCSPISGHRSVSWYQQTPGQGLQFLFEYFSETQRNKGNFPGRFSGRQFSNSRSEMNVSTLELGDSALYLCASSLGNSGSWETQYFGPGTRLLVL.

The sample holds many counts of this clonotype. The chain links TRBV6-1 to TRBJ1-5; D uncertain. Trimming left V 4 bases short and J 3 bases short, with 7 bases between. Germline V CDR1 and CDR2: MNHNS, SASEGT. CDR3 length equals 13 residues. CDR3 nucleotide sequence: TGTGCCAGCAGTGCGACCATCAATCAGCCCCAGCATTTT. This sequence encodes CASSATINQPQHF.

This clonotype was recorded many times. The rearrangement links TRBV18 to TRBJ2-5, with TRBD2 as a possible D gene (6 bases). There are 14 residues in the CDR3. Trimming stripped 6 bases from V and 0 bases from J, with 11 bases between. Germline lookup yields CDR1 KGHSH and CDR2 LQKENI. The CDR3 coding sequence is TGTGCCAGCTCCCGTGGGACTGACCAAGAGACCCAGTACTTC. Its translation is CASSRGTDQETQYF.